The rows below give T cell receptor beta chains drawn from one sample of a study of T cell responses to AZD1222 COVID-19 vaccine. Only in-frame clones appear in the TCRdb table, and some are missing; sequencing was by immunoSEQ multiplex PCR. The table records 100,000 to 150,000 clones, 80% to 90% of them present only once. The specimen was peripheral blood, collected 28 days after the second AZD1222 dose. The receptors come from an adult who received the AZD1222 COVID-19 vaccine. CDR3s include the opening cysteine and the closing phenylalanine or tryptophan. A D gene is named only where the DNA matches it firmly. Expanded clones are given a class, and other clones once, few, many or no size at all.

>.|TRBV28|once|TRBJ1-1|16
CASRPLGGAMNTEAFF
TGTGCCAGCAGACCTCTGGGGGGGGCCATGAACACTGAAGCTTTCTTT
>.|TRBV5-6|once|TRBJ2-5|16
CASSLKAVGRKETQYF
TGTGCCAGCAGCTTAAAGGCGGTGGGCAGAAAAGAGACCCAGTACTTC
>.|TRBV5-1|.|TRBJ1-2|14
CASNPVVGNYGYTF
TGCGCCAGCAATCCCGTGGTAGGAAACTATGGCTACACCTTC
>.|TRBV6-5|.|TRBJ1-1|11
CASSKEGEAFF
TGTGCCAGCAGCAAGGAGGGTGAAGCTTTCTTT
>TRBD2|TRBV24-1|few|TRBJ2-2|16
CATSDVERGNTGELFF
TGTGCCACCAGTGACGTGGAGCGGGGGAACACCGGGGAGCTGTTTTTT
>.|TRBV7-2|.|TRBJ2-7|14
CASSWGGALYEQYF
TGTGCCAGCAGCTGGGGAGGAGCCCTCTACGAGCAGTACTTC
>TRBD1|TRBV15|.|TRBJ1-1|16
CATTQGQGVRDTEAFF
TGTGCCACCACCCAGGGGCAGGGGGTTAGGGACACTGAAGCTTTCTTT
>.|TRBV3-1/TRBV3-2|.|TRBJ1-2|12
CASSQGAWGYTF
TGTGCCAGCAGCCAAGGGGCATGGGGCTACACCTTC
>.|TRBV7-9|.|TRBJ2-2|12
CASSLLPGELFF
TGTGCCAGCAGCTTACTTCCCGGGGAGCTGTTTTTT
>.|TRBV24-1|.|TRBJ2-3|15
CATSDLTGITDTQYF
TGTGCCACCAGTGATTTGACAGGGATCACAGATACGCAGTATTTT
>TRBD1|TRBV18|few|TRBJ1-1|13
CASSGTGVTEAFF
TGTGCCAGCTCAGGGACAGGGGTGACTGAAGCTTTCTTT
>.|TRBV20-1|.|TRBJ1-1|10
CSGGDTEAFF
TGCAGTGGCGGGGATACTGAAGCTTTCTTT
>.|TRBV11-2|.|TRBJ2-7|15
CASSLDGGGTYEQYF
TGTGCCAGCAGCTTAGATGGGGGAGGAACCTACGAGCAGTACTTC
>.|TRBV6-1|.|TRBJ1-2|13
CASSDLGSYGYTF
TGTGCCAGCAGTGATTTGGGGAGCTATGGCTACACCTTC
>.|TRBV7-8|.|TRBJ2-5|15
CASSSEGAVSQTQYF
TGTGCCAGCAGCTCCGAAGGAGCAGTCTCGCAGACCCAGTACTTC
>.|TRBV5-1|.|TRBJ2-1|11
CASSLVREQFF
TGCGCCAGCAGCTTAGTAAGGGAGCAGTTCTTC
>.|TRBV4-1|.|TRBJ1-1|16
CASSPVGAQGNTEAFF
TGCGCCAGCAGCCCAGTGGGGGCGCAGGGAAACACTGAAGCTTTCTTT
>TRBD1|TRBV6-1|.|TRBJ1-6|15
CASSEGGQTNSPLHF
TGTGCCAGCAGTGAAGGGGGACAGACAAATTCACCCCTCCACTTT
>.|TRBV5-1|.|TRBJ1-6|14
CASSLTGYDSPLHF
TGCGCCAGCAGCTTAACAGGGTATGATTCACCCCTCCACTTT
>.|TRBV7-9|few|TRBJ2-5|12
CASSFVLETQYF
TGTGCCAGCAGCTTCGTCTTAGAGACCCAGTACTTC
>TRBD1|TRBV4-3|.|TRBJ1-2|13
CASSQGQQYGYTF
TGCGCCAGCAGCCAGGGACAGCAATATGGCTACACCTTC
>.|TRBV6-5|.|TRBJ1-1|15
CASRLGAGMNTEAFF
TGTGCCAGCAGATTAGGGGCCGGAATGAACACTGAAGCTTTCTTT
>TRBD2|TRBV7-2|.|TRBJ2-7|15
CASSSRPAGTYEQYF
TGTGCCAGCAGCTCCCGCCCAGCGGGGACCTACGAGCAGTACTTC
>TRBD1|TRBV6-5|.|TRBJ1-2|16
CASSYFGGGVIRGYTF
TGTGCCAGCAGTTACTTTGGAGGGGGCGTTATTCGGGGCTACACCTTC
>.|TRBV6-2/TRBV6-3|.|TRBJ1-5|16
CASSYPPGLGNQPQHF
TGTGCCAGCAGTTACCCCCCGGGGTTGGGCAATCAGCCCCAGCATTTT
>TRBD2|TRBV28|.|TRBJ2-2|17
CASSPSTSGATSGELFF
TGTGCCAGCAGTCCAAGTACTAGCGGGGCCACGAGCGGGGAGCTGTTTTTT
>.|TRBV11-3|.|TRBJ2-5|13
CASSGTVQETQYF
TGTGCCAGCAGCGGGACTGTACAAGAGACCCAGTACTTC